The rows below give T cell receptor beta chains drawn from one sample of a study of CD8 T cells in Susac syndrome. TCRdb independently ran MiXCR on the immunoSEQ multiplex PCR reads; one entry per CDR3 protein. The sample holds a few hundred thousand distinct CDR3 sequences; 80% to 95% are singletons and the top ten take about 0.15%. Sequencing was performed on CD8+ T cells from PBMCs. The receptors derive from a human donor with multiple sclerosis. The CDR3 runs from the conserved cysteine through the conserved F or W. The D gene is left open where the match is weak. Size is omitted from some rows. Given values are once, few, many or a class for expanded clones.

clone_size	v_call	d_call	j_call	cdr3_nt	cdr3_aa
-	TRBV19	-	TRBJ2-2	TGTGCCAGTACCGTCGGGAACACCGGGGAGCTGTTTTTT	CASTVGNTGELFF
-	TRBV11-2	-	TRBJ1-6	TGTGCCAGCAGCTTAGGAGGCATCGGTTCACCCCTCCACTTT	CASSLGGIGSPLHF
-	TRBV27	-	TRBJ2-7	TGTGCCAGCAATAGTCTCGGTGGTTCCTCCTACGAGCAGTACTTC	CASNSLGGSSYEQYF
-	TRBV4-2	-	TRBJ2-7	TGTGCCAGCAGCCAAGATCTGGGCGACGAGCAGTACTTC	CASSQDLGDEQYF
-	TRBV7-9	TRBD2	TRBJ2-1	TGTGCCAGCCAAAGCGGGGGCGAGCAGTTCTTC	CASQSGGEQFF
-	TRBV5-1	-	TRBJ2-7	TGCGCCAGCAGCTTGGAGACGGACAGCTTCGAGCAGTACTTC	CASSLETDSFEQYF
-	TRBV7-9	TRBD2	TRBJ2-7	TGTGCCAGCAGTCATCCCGGGACTAGCGGGATTTTTGAGGAGCAGTACTTC	CASSHPGTSGIFEEQYF
-	TRBV4-1	-	TRBJ1-1	TGCGCCAGCAGCCAAGATCCTTGGGAGCGTGGGACGGCTATCGAAGCTTTCTTT	CASSQDPWERGTAIEAFF
-	TRBV20-1	-	TRBJ2-7	TGCAGTGCTAGATCCCGTCGTCCGGAACAGGACGGGTACGAGCAGTACTTC	CSARSRRPEQDGYEQYF
-	TRBV11-1	TRBD1	TRBJ2-2	TGTGCCAGCAGCTTAGTGCCTGACAGGGACACCGGGGAGCTGTTTTTT	CASSLVPDRDTGELFF
once	TRBV5-4	-	TRBJ2-1	TGTGCCAGCAGCTCGCCGGGGGGCAGCTACAATGAGCAGTTCTTC	CASSSPGGSYNEQFF
once	TRBV20-1	TRBD2	TRBJ2-1	TGCAGTGCTAGAGATCTCGGGGGGAGACCGCTACCCCACAATGAGCAGTTCTTC	CSARDLGGRPLPHNEQFF
-	TRBV18	-	TRBJ2-7	TGTGCCAGCTCACCGGAGACCCACGAGCAGTACTTC	CASSPETHEQYF
-	TRBV4-3	-	TRBJ2-3	TGCGCCAGCAGCCACGTGGAGGCCGGATCTAGCACAGATACGCAGTATTTT	CASSHVEAGSSTDTQYF
-	TRBV24-1	-	TRBJ1-4	TGTGCCACCAGTGATCCCCGGGAGGAAAAACTGTTTTTT	CATSDPREEKLFF
-	TRBV29-1	TRBD1	TRBJ1-2	TGCAGCGTAGGGACAGGGGGCGCCGATGGCTACACCTTC	CSVGTGGADGYTF
once	TRBV19	-	TRBJ2-2	TGTGCCAGTAGTATTGACTGGACCGGGGAGCTGTTTTTT	CASSIDWTGELFF
-	TRBV4-3	TRBD1	TRBJ1-1	TGCGCCAGCAGCCAAACAGGGGACCTCTCGAACACTGAAGCTTTCTTT	CASSQTGDLSNTEAFF
-	TRBV5-1	-	TRBJ2-3	TGCGCCAGCAGCTTGGAGTCCCACCCAGATACGCAGTATTTT	CASSLESHPDTQYF
-	TRBV27	TRBD1	TRBJ2-7	TGTGCCAGCAGCCCTGACAGGGCCCACGAGCAGTACTTC	CASSPDRAHEQYF
-	TRBV9	-	TRBJ2-7	TGTGCCAGCAGCGTAGATGGGACATCCCTAGGAAGGTGGGGCGAGCAGTACTTC	CASSVDGTSLGRWGEQYF
-	TRBV4-1	-	TRBJ2-3	TGCGCCAGCAGCCACCCAATCGACGGCCTCACAGATACGCAGTATTTT	CASSHPIDGLTDTQYF
-	TRBV4-2	-	TRBJ1-1	TGTGCCAGCAGCCATGACCGGACCACTGAAGCTTTCTTT	CASSHDRTTEAFF
-	TRBV3-1	-	TRBJ2-7	TGTGCCAGCAGCCCCCTGGGGCCGTCCCACTACGAGCAGTACTTC	CASSPLGPSHYEQYF
-	TRBV4-3	-	TRBJ1-1	TGCGCCAGCAGCCAAGATCGTGAAGCGAACACTGAAGCTTTCTTT	CASSQDREANTEAFF
-	TRBV7-6	-	TRBJ1-1	TGTGCCAGCAGCCTTAGAGTAGGCGCTGAAGCTTTCTTT	CASSLRVGAEAFF
-	TRBV30	-	TRBJ1-6	TGTGCCTGGAGCGGCGGACTGAACTCCTATAATTCACCCCTCCACTTT	CAWSGGLNSYNSPLHF
-	TRBV7-2	TRBD2	TRBJ2-7	TGTGCCAGCAGCCTTGGGTCAGCGGGAGGGCCGGATTTCTACGAGCAGTACTTC	CASSLGSAGGPDFYEQYF
once	TRBV25-1	TRBD2	TRBJ2-1	TGTGCCAGCAGTGATCTGGGAGCGGGGGGGGAGCAGTTCTTC	CASSDLGAGGEQFF
-	TRBV4-1	-	TRBJ2-2	TGCGCCAGCAGACCCACCGGGACATCCAACGGGGAGCTGTTTTTT	CASRPTGTSNGELFF
-	TRBV7-9	-	TRBJ1-2	TGTGCCAGCAGCCTCCCGCTCCCTGGCTACACCTTC	CASSLPLPGYTF
once	TRBV4-2	TRBD1	TRBJ1-1	TGTGCCAGCAGCCAAGCCTGGACAGGGGTGAACACTGAAGCTTTCTTT	CASSQAWTGVNTEAFF